This paragraph reports one T cell receptor beta chain. This clonotype was recorded a few times. Its antigen has not been determined. Base qualities are not provided; no much larger clone lies one nucleotide away. The data are from a study of breast tumors, draining lymph nodes, adjacent tissues (TCRdb year 2016). Looking at the study overall: In breast cancer patients, the study compared the TCR beta repertoires of tumor, adjacent nontumor tissue and axillary lymph nodes. The study was designed to assess the relationships and possible T-cell exchange between tumor, surrounding tissue and draining lymph node repertoires in human breast cancer. What the research found in general, with its limitations: The study presented the conclusion that tumor T cells originate in lymph nodes as consistent with a hypothesis, not as something directly demonstrated. Tumors showed preferential V and J gene usage, and their T-cell repertoire diversity fell below that of lymph nodes yet above that of nontumor tissue. Tumor and nontumor tissue repertoires were found to be significantly more similar in luminal-like than in basal-like breast cancer. The data were considered consistent with the idea that most tumor T cells come from the lymph node and then expand in tumor tissue.

V is shortened by 6 bases, J by 3 bases, and the region joining them spans 9 bases. The germline V gene encodes CDR1 DFQATT and CDR2 SNEGSKA (reference sequence). The CDR3 runs 11 residues from the cysteine to the phenylalanine. Left in the record is the CDR3 DNA by itself, 33 bases read in frame from the first base. The adjacent samples were made up of nontumor breast tissue around the tumor. The listed sequencing device is Illumina HiSeq 2000. TCR beta chain libraries were generated by multiplex PCR amplification. The amplified TCR beta chain products were analyzed by high-throughput sequencing. TCRdb reanalyzed the raw reads on its own, using fastp at Q25 for trimming and MiXCR for clone calling, and kept in-frame beta chains. Rows are combined by CDR3 protein, so each entry shows the most common genes and DNA. The sample table contains about 8,300 distinct CDR3 sequences; only one count was recorded for around three quarters of them. The ten largest account for roughly 39% of the sample.

The TCR originated in a female donor with breast cancer. Some clones in this sample may be carry-over from other donors' samples. Recombination connected TRBV20-1 to TRBJ2-7; TRBD2 might be the D gene, on 5 matching bases. Material for sequencing was tumor-adjacent breast tissue. The CDR3: CSALADYEQYF. The nucleotide sequence reads as follows: TGCAGTGCCCTAGCAGACTACGAGCAGTACTTC.